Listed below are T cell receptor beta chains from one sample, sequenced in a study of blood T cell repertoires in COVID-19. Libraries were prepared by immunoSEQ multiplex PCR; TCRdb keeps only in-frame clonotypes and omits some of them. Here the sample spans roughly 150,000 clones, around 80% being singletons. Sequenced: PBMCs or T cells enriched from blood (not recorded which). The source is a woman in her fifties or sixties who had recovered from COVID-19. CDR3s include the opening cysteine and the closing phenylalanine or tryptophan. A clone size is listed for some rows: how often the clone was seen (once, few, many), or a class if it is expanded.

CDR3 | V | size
CASRKRGKGPWGNQPQHF | TRBV28 | -
CASSQFSQELDTQYF | TRBV4-2 | -
CTSSLRRGYSNQPQHF | TRBV1 | -
CASSQGSGEEKLFF | TRBV4-1 | -
CASSTQANTEAFF | TRBV11-2 | -
CASSLRTSVEQFF | TRBV11-2 | -
CATAPGESTDTQYF | TRBV5-1 | -
CASSYSSSRQAFF | TRBV6-2/TRBV6-3 | -
CATSALGYEQYF | TRBV15 | once
CASSPQGSQSSDTF | TRBV7-9 | -
CASSSGGRKGMGEQYF | TRBV28 | -
CASSYIAGSFTEAFF | TRBV6-5 | -
CASSQWGRDREHSPLHF | TRBV4-1 | -
CAAGSDPSNTEAFF | TRBV10-3 | -
CASSLGASGRDEQFF | TRBV28 | -
CASSFRGPDYGYTF | TRBV28 | -
CASSSNSGRAYEQYF | TRBV28 | few
CASSAQGLGTDTQYF | TRBV2 | -
CASSLGGWSGISYEQYF | TRBV7-9 | -
CASSWRTDTEAFF | TRBV11-2 | once
CASSLLLSGANVLTF | TRBV5-1 | few
CASSYEWGLGPLSTGELFF | TRBV6-2/TRBV6-3 | few
CASRGTGSNTEAFF | TRBV7-2 | -
CASSFGTGTNQPQHF | TRBV7-2 | -
CASTPDRIYNEQFF | TRBV6-2/TRBV6-3 | -
CASSSIRGLGTDTQYF | TRBV7-6 | -
CASNGGGSYEQYF | TRBV6-6 | -
CASSFDSSNQPQHF | TRBV7-2 | -
CASSLAGRPSGNTIYF | TRBV7-2 | -
CATKDSAATEAFF | TRBV6-5 | -
CASSHRLAGAPDTQYF | TRBV4-2 | -
CASRVSREYNEQFF | TRBV27 | once